This T cell receptor beta chain was sequenced for a study of blood T cell repertoires in COVID-19. Study-wide context: PBMCs, B-cell-depleted T cells, or T cells provided the cDNA or gDNA that made up the material.

Original analysis: It was from reference gene primer amplification that nucleated cell counts were estimated. Libraries were prepared by immunoSEQ multiplex PCR; TCRdb keeps only in-frame clonotypes and omits some of them. V, J and clone size were drawn from that table, and D and trimming were deduced from the DNA. The sample yields roughly 400,000 clones, roughly nine tenths seen once. CDR1 is SNHLY, CDR2 FYNNEI, per germline. The CDR3 runs 14 residues. The V gene lost 8 bases and the J gene lost 0 bases, with 13 bases spanning the gap. Grouping used clinical history reported by participants in a survey and questionnaire.

Sample: PBMCs or T cells enriched from blood (not recorded which). This chain connects TRBV2 to TRBJ1-1, with unresolved D. The TCR originated in a man between 25 and 39 years old who had recovered from COVID-19. CDR3 in DNA: TGTGCCAGCCGTCGCCGGGGATTGAACACTGAAGCTTTCTTT. Its translation: CASRRRGLNTEAFF.